This T cell receptor (beta chain) appears in the sequencing data of a study of T cell responses to AZD1222 COVID-19 vaccine. The CDR3 consists of 19 residues. V was pared by 0 bases and J by 7 bases, with 28 bases between. Clones were read by immunoSEQ multiplex PCR, and TCRdb kept only the in-frame ones, dropping some. The repertoire holds some 120,000 clones, approximately 90% seen once, with 1.4% to 1.5% in the top ten. V gene TRBV5-3 combines with J gene TRBJ1-1; D gene ambiguous. TRBV5-3 is labeled an ORF, and its function is uncertain. This material consisted of peripheral blood, taken on day 0 of AZD1222 vaccination. This clonotype was sampled from an adult in good health. In DNA, the CDR3 is TGTGCCAGAAGCTTGGGTCATTGGGAAAAGCCGTCCGGGGAAAATGAAGCTTTCTTT. Protein sequence: CARSLGHWEKPSGENEAFF.